This section outlines one T cell receptor (beta chain) sequence together with its context. The data derive from a study of OX40 agonist ivuxolimab in advanced cancers. After removal of 4 bases from V and 3 bases from J, the junction contained 18 bases not matched to a gene. This CDR3 region has 18 residues. Germline V gene lookup returns CDR1 ENHRY and CDR2 SYGVKD. Data came from immunoSEQ multiplex PCR; TCRdb stores just in-frame clones and leaves some out. The data contain 37,000 or so clones, around 80% of them seen just once; the ten biggest clones take up roughly 21%. The TCR was taken from an adult with an advanced solid tumor such as melanoma, head and neck, liver or kidney cancer. The sequences come from CD4+ or CD8+ T cells sorted from blood, collected in a trial of the OX40 agonist ivuxolimab. J is TRBJ2-7 and V is TRBV10-3, with 7 nucleotides matching TRBD1. The CDR3, as DNA: TGTGCCATCAGTGTAACCGGAGAGAGACAGGGCCGATACTACGAGCAGTACTTC. Protein product: CAISVTGERQGRYYEQYF.